One sample yielded the 10 T cell receptor beta chains listed below, sequenced in a study of HIV-infected patients and healthy controls. Around 450 ng RNA was reverse transcribed with alpha and beta constant-region primers. Using multiplexing indices, alpha and beta chain libraries were generated apart by chain-specific third strand synthesis. TCRdb processed the 5' RACE reads anew with MiXCR; each CDR3 protein has one entry. Found here are under 7,500 distinct CDR3 sequences, roughly 9.7% of them singletons; the top ten hold around 25%. Follow-up blood was drawn about 14 weeks, roughly three months, after antiretroviral therapy began. No cell fractionation was done, so the repertoire covers all unsorted peripheral blood T cells. The specimen comprised blood, sampled during antiretroviral therapy. The receptors here all came from an adult with HIV infection.

This clonotype is classed as medium-sized. This sequence joins TRBV5-6 and TRBJ1-1; D gene unclear. Germline CDR1 SGHDT, CDR2 YYEEEE. The V gene lost 3 bases and the J gene lost 4 bases, with 10 bases spanning the gap. The CDR3 sequence is 13 residues long. As DNA, the CDR3 is TGTGCCAGCAGCTCAGGACTGAGCACTGAAGCTTTCTTT. Translation gives CASSSGLSTEAFF.

This clonotype was counted ten times or more. V is TRBV5-4 and J is TRBJ1-5, with 9 bases identical to TRBD1. There are 15 residues in the CDR3. Germline assignment: CDR1 SGHNT and CDR2 YYREEE (reference sequence). The J segment lost 1 base and the V segment lost 4 bases, leaving 3 bases of the junction unmatched. Here the CDR3 DNA reads TGTGCCAGCAGCGAGGGACAGGGAAGCAATCAGCCCCAGCATTTT. Protein: CASSEGQGSNQPQHF.

This clonotype has just a few counts. J is TRBJ2-5 and V is TRBV19; no reliable D call. Germline CDR1 LNHDA, CDR2 SQIVND (reference sequence). With 8 bases removed from V and 9 bases from J, the gap between germline ends came to 25 bases. The CDR3 has 15 amino acids. CDR3 sequence reads: CASSPPIGRLPAQYF. The CDR3 DNA reads as TGTGCCAGTTCTCCCCCGATTGGCCGACTCCCGGCCCAGTACTTC.

There are many counts of this clonotype. This chain links TRBV7-3 with TRBJ2-7, with 7 bases fitting TRBD1. Germline V lookup: CDR1 SGHTA, CDR2 FQGTGA. The CDR3 runs 13 residues. With V trimmed by 3 bases and J by 3 bases, 2 bases remained unmatched. The CDR3 DNA reads TGTGCCAGCAGCTTGGACAGGAGCTACGAGCAGTACTTC. Its protein product is CASSLDRSYEQYF.

This CDR3 is CSVAHTEAFF. Here the CDR3 DNA reads TGCAGCGTCGCCCACACTGAAGCTTTCTTT. The rearrangement uses TRBV29-1 and TRBJ1-1; no clear D gene. The CDR3 length is 10 residues. V dropped 6 bases and J dropped 3 bases, with 5 bases sitting between them. Germline V lookup: CDR1 SQVTM, CDR2 ANQGSEA.

By sample fraction, this clonotype is medium-sized. CDR3 DNA: TGTGCCAGCAGCCGGACATCGACAGGACTTGGGGGGTCACCCCTCCACTTT. Amino acids: CASSRTSTGLGGSPLHF. The V and J genes are TRBV7-9 and TRBJ1-6; D is possibly TRBD1 (6 bases). Trimming took off 5 bases at V and 10 bases at J, with 24 bases between the two ends. Germline CDR1 and CDR2: SEHNR and FQNEAQ (reference sequence). There are 17 residues in the CDR3.

This chain uses TRBV20-1 with TRBJ2-7; 9 bases line up with TRBD2. Germline CDR1 DFQATT, CDR2 SNEGSKA (reference sequence). Unmatched junction bases numbered 15, after V lost 7 bases and J lost 2 bases. The CDR3 sequence is 16 residues long. In DNA form, the CDR3 reads TGCAGTGGTGGTAGCGGGAGTATCGGGGGTACCTACGAGCAGTACTTC. As protein: CSGGSGSIGGTYEQYF.

This clonotype was detected ten times or more. The DNA for the CDR3 is TGTGCCAGCAGTCCGCCGGGACAGCCCCAGCATTTT. Translating gives CASSPPGQPQHF. The chain has TRBV28 and TRBJ1-5; D is unclear. There are 12 residues in the CDR3. Trimming stripped 5 bases from V and 7 bases from J, with 9 bases between. From germline, CDR1 is MDHEN and CDR2 SYDVKM.

There are many counts of this clonotype. V and J are TRBV29-1 and TRBJ1-1; 8 bases agree with TRBD1. Germline loops: CDR1 SQVTM, CDR2 ANQGSEA. Trimming removed 6 bases from V and 6 bases from J; junction bases left unmatched: 6. The CDR3 has 12 amino acids. CDR3 nucleotides: TGCAGCGTGGGGACAGGAGACGCTGAAGCTTTCTTT. This translates into CSVGTGDAEAFF.

Ten or more counts support this clonotype. The chain is built from TRBV20-1 and TRBJ2-7; D assignment may be TRBD1 or TRBD2 (5 bases each). The V and J ends lost 4 bases and 1 base respectively, with 14 bases between them. CDR1 and CDR2 (germline): DFQATT, SNEGSKA (reference sequence). The CDR3 totals 14 residues. CDR3 coding DNA: TGCAGTGCTACCCAATGGGACGGATCCTACGAGCAGTACTTC. This translates into CSATQWDGSYEQYF.